This entry is about one T cell receptor (beta chain). These data come from a study of blood T cell repertoires in COVID-19. Study overall: COVID-19 samples, acute and convalescent, were from the United States, Italy and Spain.

Clones were read by immunoSEQ multiplex PCR, and TCRdb kept only the in-frame ones, dropping some. The sample lists about 130,000 clones; just under 85% were seen once. This CDR3 spans 15 amino acids. Germline values: CDR1 LNHDA, CDR2 SQIVND (reference sequence). Trimming removed 1 base from V and 6 bases from J; junction bases left unmatched: 6. The chain is built from TRBV19 and TRBJ2-1, with 7 bases that match TRBD1. This sequence originates from a man in his fifties who had recovered from COVID-19. Sequenced material: PBMCs or T cells enriched from blood (not recorded which). The DNA for the CDR3 is TGTGCCAGTAGTATAGGAGGGGGCCTGGCCAATGAGCAGTTCTTC. Its translation is CASSIGGGLANEQFF.